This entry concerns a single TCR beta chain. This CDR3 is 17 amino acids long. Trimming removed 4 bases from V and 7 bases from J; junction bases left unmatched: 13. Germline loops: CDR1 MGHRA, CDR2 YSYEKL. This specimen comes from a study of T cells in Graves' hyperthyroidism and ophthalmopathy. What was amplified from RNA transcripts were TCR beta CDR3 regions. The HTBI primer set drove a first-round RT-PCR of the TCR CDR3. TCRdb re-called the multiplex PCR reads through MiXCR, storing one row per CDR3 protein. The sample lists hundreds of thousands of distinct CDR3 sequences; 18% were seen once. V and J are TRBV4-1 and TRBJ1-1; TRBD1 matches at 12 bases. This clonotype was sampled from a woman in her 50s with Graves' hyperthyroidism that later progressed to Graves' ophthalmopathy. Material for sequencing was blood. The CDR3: CASSRTYRDRGRDEAFF. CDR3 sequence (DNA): TGCGCCAGCAGCCGCACCTACCGGGACAGGGGGCGGGATGAAGCTTTCTTT.